One and the same sample provided the 30 T cell receptor beta chains below, sequenced in a study of neurological immune-mediated disorders. MiXCR, run by TCRdb on the 5' RACE reads, gives a single entry per CDR3 protein. The data hold some 54,000 distinct CDR3 sequences, with approximately 11% observed a single time. As for time point: longitudinal time-point 1 (baseline). The sequencing sample was made of PBMCs. These receptor sequences come from a male donor with HTLV-1-associated myelopathy (HAM/TSP).

The genes are TRBV21-1 and TRBJ2-5. TRBV21-1 is a pseudogene segment. The CDR3 is 12 residues long. The CDR3 bases are TGTGCCAGCAGCAAAGTTGAGGAGACCCAGTACTTC. This encodes CASSKVEETQYF.

This clonotype was detected a few times. The V and J genes are TRBV20-1 and TRBJ1-1; D unclear. CDR1 DFQATT and CDR2 SNEGSKA come from the germline V gene (reference sequence). The CDR3 loop spans 14 amino acids. V dropped 0 bases and J dropped 1 base, with 9 bases sitting between them. In DNA, the CDR3 is TGCAGTGCTAGAGAAAGGGTGGCGAACACTGAAGCTTTCTTT. Amino acids: CSARERVANTEAFF.

This clonotype was seen a few times. The rearrangement joins TRBV28 to TRBJ1-4; TRBD1 matches at 8 bases. Germline CDR1 MDHEN, CDR2 SYDVKM. V gave up 2 bases and J gave up 6 bases; unmatched junction bases: 5. This CDR3 is built from 15 residues. The CDR3 protein is CASSLTGQGDEKLFF. CDR3 nucleotide sequence: TGTGCCAGCAGTTTAACCGGACAGGGCGATGAAAAACTGTTTTTT. The variable domain in full, completed from reference TRBV28 and TRBJ1-4, reads DVKVTQSSRYLVKRTGEKVFLECVQDMDHENMFWYRQDPGLGLRLIYFSYDVKMKEKGDIPEGYSVSREKKERFSLILESASTNQTSMYLCASSLTGQGDEKLFFGSGTQLSVL.

At least ten counts were recorded for this clonotype. This chain connects TRBV29-1 to TRBJ2-7; possible D gene TRBD2, 6 bases. Germline values: CDR1 SQVTM, CDR2 ANQGSEA. CDR3 length equals 14 residues. V lost 6 bases to trimming and J lost 0 bases, with 15 bases between them. CDR3 DNA: TGCAGCGTCCTAAGGGCGGGGAGCTCCTACGAGCAGTACTTC. Residues: CSVLRAGSSYEQYF.

This clonotype was observed at least ten times. The J gene is TRBJ2-7, the V gene TRBV5-1, with 10 bases lining up with TRBD1. Germline values: CDR1 SGHRS, CDR2 YFSETQ. The trim removed 4 bases at V and 0 bases at J, leaving 7 bases unmatched. The CDR3 runs 16 residues. The chain's CDR3 is CASSKPGQGSSYEQYF. CDR3 nucleotide sequence: TGCGCCAGCAGCAAGCCGGGACAGGGGAGCTCCTACGAGCAGTACTTC.

Ten or more counts support this clonotype. The chain carries TRBV20-1 and TRBJ1-3; D uncertain. Between the trimmed V and J ends, which lost 6 bases and 2 bases, there was a span of 17 bases. The CDR3 is made up of 15 amino acids. The germline CDR1 and CDR2 sequences are DFQATT and SNEGSKA (reference sequence). CDR3 DNA: TGCAGTGCCCGCCCCAAACGGACGGCTGGAAACACCATATATTTT. Encoded protein: CSARPKRTAGNTIYF.

This clonotype occurred many times. The rearrangement links TRBV5-1 to TRBJ1-1; no firm D call. Germline V gives CDR1 SGHRS, CDR2 YFSETQ. The CDR3 extends over 16 amino acids. V lost 3 bases and J lost 4, with 19 bases in between. The CDR3 DNA follows: TGCGCCAGCAGCTGGAATACTTCTCCACGCGGCACTGAAGCTTTCTTT. It translates to CASSWNTSPRGTEAFF.

This clonotype was detected ten times or more. One end of the junction does not line up with germline, which may come from a read error. The V gene is TRBV18, the J gene TRBJ2-1; TRBD2 matches at 8 bases. The CDR3 has 13 residues. The germline CDR1 and CDR2 sequences are KGHSH and LQKENI. The CDR3 here is CASSPPVSPGGDF. Written as DNA, the CDR3 is TGTGCCAGCTCACCACCCGTAAGCCCGGGAGGGGATTTT.

This clonotype showed up many times. V gene TRBV9 combines with J gene TRBJ2-7, with 8 positions matching TRBD2. The trim removed 4 bases at V and 4 bases at J, leaving 7 bases unmatched. Germline values: CDR1 SGDLS, CDR2 YYNGEE. The CDR3 length is 14 residues. The CDR3 nucleotides are TGTGCCAGCAGCCCGAGGGGACTAGAATACGAGCAGTACTTC. Protein sequence: CASSPRGLEYEQYF.

This clonotype was picked up many times. This chain uses TRBV5-1 with TRBJ2-1; D is perhaps TRBD2 (6 bases). The germline V gene encodes CDR1 SGHRS and CDR2 YFSETQ. The CDR3 spans 15 residues. Trimming pared 2 bases from V and 0 bases from J, leaving 9 bases between. The DNA for the CDR3 is TGCGCCAGCAGCTTACCCGGGAGCTCCTACAATGAGCAGTTCTTC. Residues: CASSLPGSSYNEQFF. Drawing the rest from reference TRBV5-1 and TRBJ2-1, the complete variable domain is KAGVTQTPRYLIKTRGQQVTLSCSPISGHRSVSWYQQTPGQGLQFLFEYFSETQRNKGNFPGRFSGRQFSNSRSEMNVSTLELGDSALYLCASSLPGSSYNEQFFGPGTRLTVL.

This clonotype was counted at least ten times. The CDR3 DNA is TGCGCCAGCAGCTTAGTCCCCGATCAGCCCCAGCATTTT. This translates into CASSLVPDQPQHF. The genes are TRBV5-1 and TRBJ1-5; D gene uncertain. Germline V CDR1 and CDR2: SGHRS, YFSETQ. The CDR3 is made up of 13 amino acids. The V and J ends lost 2 bases and 5 bases respectively, with 8 bases between them.

This clonotype has ten or more counts. V and J are TRBV12-3 or TRBV12-4 and TRBJ2-3; D gene unclear. The CDR3 contains 13 residues. Trimming shortened V by 5 bases and J by 0 bases, and 6 bases separated the two germline ends. CDR3 in DNA: TGTGCCAGCAGTCGTTATAGCACAGATACGCAGTATTTT. This sequence encodes CASSRYSTDTQYF.

In this sample, this clonotype turned up a few times. The CDR3 DNA is TGTGCCAGCAGTGAAGTGGTCAGGGGGGACTATGGCTACACCTTC. Translated, it gives CASSEVVRGDYGYTF. V gene TRBV6-1 combines with J gene TRBJ1-2; TRBD1 agrees at 7 bases. Germline V CDR1 and CDR2: MNHNS, SASEGT. V shed 1 base, J shed 3 bases, and the junction held 5 bases outside the gene matches. This CDR3 is 15 amino acids long.

The sample holds many counts of this clonotype. The chain employs TRBV2 and TRBJ2-3; D may be TRBD1 or TRBD2 (6 bases each). CDR1 and CDR2 (germline): SNHLY, FYNNEI. V was trimmed by 4 bases and J by 1 base, leaving 12 bases between them. This CDR3 has 15 amino acids. The CDR3 loop reads CASSVWGAGTDTQYF. CDR3 DNA: TGTGCCAGCAGTGTGTGGGGGGCTGGCACAGATACGCAGTATTTT.

This clonotype came up many times. V and J are TRBV6-2 or TRBV6-3 and TRBJ2-7; 7 bases align to TRBD2. Germline lookup yields CDR1 MNHEY and CDR2 SVGEGT. This CDR3 spans 15 amino acids. The trim removed 6 bases at V and 3 bases at J, leaving 11 bases unmatched. The chain's CDR3 is CASSPGGPGGYEQYF. Written as DNA, the CDR3 is TGTGCCAGCAGCCCCGGTGGCCCGGGAGGCTACGAGCAGTACTTC.

The chain carries TRBV14 and TRBJ2-1, with TRBD2 as a possible D gene (6 bases). CDR1 and CDR2 (germline): SGHDN, FVKESK. CDR3 length equals 16 residues. V was pared by 1 base and J by 4 bases, with 14 bases between. Written as DNA, the CDR3 is TGTGCCAGCAGCCAAGGTGGGGGGATCCCATACAATGAGCAGTTCTTC. It specifies CASSQGGGIPYNEQFF.

This clonotype was observed many times. The J gene is TRBJ1-1, the V gene TRBV2; 7 bases line up with TRBD1. The V segment lost 6 bases and the J segment 5 bases; nucleotides outside the gene matches: 6. The CDR3 covers 13 residues. Germline CDR1 reads SNHLY; CDR2 reads FYNNEI. In DNA, the CDR3 is TGTGCCAGCAGCAGACAGGGAAGGACTGAAGCTTTCTTT. Encoded protein: CASSRQGRTEAFF. Drawing the rest from reference TRBV2 and TRBJ1-1, the complete variable domain is EPEVTQTPSHQVTQMGQEVILRCVPISNHLYFYWYRQILGQKVEFLVSFYNNEISEKSEIFDDQFSVERPDGSNFTLKIRSTKLEDSAMYFCASSRQGRTEAFFGQGTRLTVV.

This clonotype came up many times. The germline gene is not matched at one end of the junction; a read error may be the cause. V usage is TRBV4-3 and J usage is TRBJ1-1; 9 bases map to TRBD1. From germline, CDR1 is LGHNA and CDR2 YSLEER. The CDR3 covers 16 residues. The CDR3 protein is CASSQAGVGTGKVLAF. CDR3 bases: TGCGCCAGCAGCCAAGCCGGGGTTGGGACAGGGAAAGTGTTGGCTTTT.

In the case of this clonotype: This may arise from a read error, as a much more abundant clone is one base away. The chain joins TRBV29-1 to TRBJ1-6; 8 bases fit TRBD1. The CDR3 spans 14 residues. In germline, CDR1 is SQVTM, CDR2 ANQGSEA. V was clipped by 4 bases and J by 8 bases; unmatched bases: 7. Here the CDR3 reads CSVGTGPGDSPLHF. The CDR3 DNA follows: TGCAGCGTTGGGACAGGGCCAGGAGATTCACCCCTCCACTTT. Drawing the rest from reference TRBV29-1 and TRBJ1-6, the complete variable domain is SAVISQKPSRDICQRGTSLTIQCQVDSQVTMMFWYRQQPGQSLTLIATANQGSEATYESGFVIDKFPISRPNLTFSTLTVSNMSPEDSSIYLCSVGTGPGDSPLHFGNGTRLTVT.

This clonotype was seen only once. V gene TRBV12-3 or TRBV12-4 combines with J gene TRBJ1-2; a weak D match, TRBD1 (5 bases). V was shortened by 1 base and J by 10 bases, with 19 bases between the two germline ends. This CDR3 has 15 residues. CDR3 amino acids: CASSLGDGGGNAYTF. The CDR3 region has the DNA TGTGCCAGCAGTTTAGGAGACGGGGGAGGGAATGCCTACACCTTC.

The table lists this clonotype with many counts. The DNA of the CDR3 is TGCGCCAGCAGCACCTCGACAGTGAACACTGAAGCTTTCTTT. The encoded protein is CASSTSTVNTEAFF. V usage is TRBV5-1 and J usage is TRBJ1-1; TRBD1 is a possible D gene (5 bases). Germline CDR1 and CDR2: SGHRS and YFSETQ. This CDR3 is 14 amino acids long. V shed 4 bases and J shed 0 bases, with 10 bases lying between them.

This clonotype has only a few counts. The chain couples TRBV5-5 to TRBJ1-6; perhaps TRBD1 as D (5 bases). The germline gives CDR1 SGHKS, CDR2 YYEKEE (reference sequence). This CDR3 is 15 amino acids long. V lost 4 bases, J lost 3 bases, and 11 bases lay in between. CDR3 loop: CASSTREVYNSPLHF. CDR3 sequence (DNA): TGTGCCAGCAGCACCAGGGAAGTCTATAATTCACCCCTCCACTTT. The complete variable domain, with remaining parts taken from reference TRBV5-5 and TRBJ1-6, reads DAGVTQSPTHLIKTRGQQVTLRCSPISGHKSVSWYQQVLGQGPQFIFQYYEKEERGRGNFPDRFSARQFPNYSSELNVNALLLGDSALYLCASSTREVYNSPLHFGNGTRLTVT.

This clonotype was found many times. The chain combines TRBV28 with TRBJ1-2; a possible D gene is TRBD1 (6 bases). Germline CDR1 is MDHEN and CDR2 is SYDVKM. The germline V and J ends were trimmed by 4 bases and 4 bases, with 19 bases remaining between them. The CDR3 totals 16 residues. CDR3 sequence (DNA): TGTGCCAGCAGTTCGGCAACAGGGCTAGGAACCTATGGCTACACCTTC. Protein sequence: CASSSATGLGTYGYTF.

This clonotype came up many times. J is TRBJ2-7 and V is TRBV5-1; D gene ambiguous. V lost 1 base to trimming and J lost 2 bases, with 7 bases between them. The CDR3 is made up of 13 amino acids. CDR1 and CDR2 (germline): SGHRS, YFSETQ. CDR3 in amino acids: CASSLTQPYEQYF. The CDR3 DNA reads as TGCGCCAGCAGCTTGACACAGCCCTACGAGCAGTACTTC.

This clonotype has a handful of counts. The V call is TRBV2, the J call TRBJ2-7; TRBD2 might be the D (6 bases). The CDR3 covers 14 residues. From germline, CDR1 is SNHLY and CDR2 FYNNEI. The V end was cut by 6 bases, the J end by 3 bases, with 15 bases between. CDR3 amino acids: CASRGGTPNYEQYF. The CDR3 bases are TGTGCCAGCAGAGGCGGGACTCCAAACTACGAGCAGTACTTC.

This clonotype was found many times. V gene TRBV3-1 combines with J gene TRBJ1-6; the D gene is possibly TRBD1 (5 bases). The CDR3 runs to 16 residues. The V end lost 0 bases, the J end lost 6 bases, and 12 bases lay between the germline ends. CDR1 and CDR2 (germline): LGHDT, YNNKEL (reference sequence). Written as DNA, the CDR3 is TGTGCCAGCAGCCAAGAATTGGCAGGGCTTAATTCACCCCTCCACTTT. Protein product: CASSQELAGLNSPLHF.

This clonotype was recorded many times. The V call is TRBV20-1, the J call TRBJ2-5, with 13 bases identical to TRBD2. V shed 0 bases, J shed 2 bases, and the junction held 3 bases outside the gene matches. Germline loops: CDR1 DFQATT, CDR2 SNEGSKA (reference sequence). This CDR3 is 16 amino acids long. The CDR3, as DNA: TGCAGTGCTAGAGATCCACTAGCGGGGGGGCAAGAGACCCAGTACTTC. Residues: CSARDPLAGGQETQYF.

This clonotype was detected many times. The V and J genes are TRBV5-1 and TRBJ1-5; D is undetermined. This CDR3 spans 14 amino acids. Germline V CDR1 and CDR2: SGHRS, YFSETQ. The ends were cut back, 0 bases at V and 5 bases at J, with 9 bases in the middle. The CDR3 region is CASSLAAGDQPQHF. DNA of the CDR3: TGCGCCAGCAGCTTGGCGGCAGGAGATCAGCCCCAGCATTTT. The complete variable domain, with remaining parts taken from reference TRBV5-1 and TRBJ1-5, reads KAGVTQTPRYLIKTRGQQVTLSCSPISGHRSVSWYQQTPGQGLQFLFEYFSETQRNKGNFPGRFSGRQFSNSRSEMNVSTLELGDSALYLCASSLAAGDQPQHFGDGTRLSIL.

The V gene is TRBV29-1, the J gene TRBJ2-7, with D possibly TRBD2 on 6 matching bases. V was cut by 6 bases and J by 2 bases, with 17 bases left in between. CDR3 length: 14 residues. Germline lookup yields CDR1 SQVTM and CDR2 ANQGSEA. CDR3 DNA sequence: TGCAGCGTGGCCGGACTAAGACGTACCTACGAGCAGTACTTC. Encoded protein: CSVAGLRRTYEQYF.

This clonotype was detected ten times or more. The chain employs TRBV5-1 and TRBJ1-2, with D uncertain. Germline CDR1 reads SGHRS; CDR2 reads YFSETQ. CDR3 length: 15 amino acids. The V end was cut by 0 bases, the J end by 1 base, with 10 bases between. The CDR3 is CASSLEANSNYGYTF. CDR3 in DNA: TGCGCCAGCAGCTTGGAGGCGAATAGTAACTATGGCTACACCTTC. The full variable domain, with the rest looked up from reference TRBV5-1 and TRBJ1-2, is KAGVTQTPRYLIKTRGQQVTLSCSPISGHRSVSWYQQTPGQGLQFLFEYFSETQRNKGNFPGRFSGRQFSNSRSEMNVSTLELGDSALYLCASSLEANSNYGYTFGSGTRLTVV.